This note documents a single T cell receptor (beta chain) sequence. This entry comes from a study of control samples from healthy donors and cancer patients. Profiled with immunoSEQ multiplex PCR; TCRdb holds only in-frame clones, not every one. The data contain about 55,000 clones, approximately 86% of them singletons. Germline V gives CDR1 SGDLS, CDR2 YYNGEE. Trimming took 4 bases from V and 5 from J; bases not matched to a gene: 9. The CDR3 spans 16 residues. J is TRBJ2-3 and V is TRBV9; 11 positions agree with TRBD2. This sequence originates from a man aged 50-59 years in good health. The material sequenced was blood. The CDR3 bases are TGTGCCAGCAGCTTTTTAGCGGGAGGGCCGAAAGATACGCAGTATTTT. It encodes CASSFLAGGPKDTQYF.